Below are 9 T cell receptor beta chains sequenced from a single sample in a study of Ad26.COV2.S vaccination and SARS-CoV-2 variants. Documented treatment: roughly 20 received Ad26.COV2.S at low or high dose, single or two shots; several received placebo; per-sample allocation not given. Each sample was drawn 63 days after the first injection (of vaccine or placebo). The protocol was immunoSEQ multiplex PCR, while the TCRdb copy is restricted to in-frame clones and leaves out a portion. The repertoire holds a few hundred thousand clones, with approximately 90% as singletons. The sample in question was peripheral blood, obtained in a trial of Ad26.COV2.S vaccine versus placebo. The origin of the receptors is a person between 18 and 65 years old who received the Ad26.COV2.S COVID-19 vaccine or a placebo.

The table lists this clone with a count of one. For the CDR3, the DNA is TGTGCCAGCAACTCAGGGGTCTCGAAAGGAGATACGCAGTATTTT. This gives the protein CASNSGVSKGDTQYF. The chain uses TRBV7-9 and TRBJ2-3, with D possibly being TRBD1 (6 bases). The CDR3 totals 15 residues. Germline V gene lookup returns CDR1 SEHNR and CDR2 FQNEAQ (reference sequence). V lost 7 bases and J 5 bases, leaving 19 bases between the germline ends.

The rearrangement links TRBV20-1 to TRBJ2-6; 9 nucleotides align to TRBD1. Germline CDR1 and CDR2: DFQATT and SNEGSKA (reference sequence). V dropped 3 bases and J dropped 0; count of bases not matched to a gene: 12. The CDR3 length is 19 residues. The CDR3 DNA is TGCAGTGCTAGTCAGGGCCCGGGACAGGGACCCTCTGGGGCCAACGTCCTGACTTTC. This sequence encodes CSASQGPGQGPSGANVLTF.

This clone was seen only once. This chain connects TRBV11-2 to TRBJ2-7, with a weak D call TRBD2 (6 bases). The CDR3 is 13 amino acids. The germline gives CDR1 SGHAT, CDR2 FQNNGV. The germline V and J ends were trimmed by 4 bases and 2 bases, with 9 bases remaining between them. CDR3 DNA: TGTGCCAGCAGCTGGTGGGGGGCCTACGAGCAGTACTTC. Amino acids: CASSWWGAYEQYF.

The J gene is TRBJ2-4, the V gene TRBV12-3 or TRBV12-4; D remains ambiguous. Trimming shortened V by 7 bases and J by 9 bases, and 10 bases separated the two germline ends. The CDR3 sequence is 11 residues long. As DNA, the CDR3 is TGTGCCAGCAAGCAATTGGGCATTCAGTACTTC. It is translated as CASKQLGIQYF.

This chain uses TRBV30 with TRBJ2-5, with TRBD1 matching 7 bases. This CDR3 has 14 residues. After removal of 4 bases from V and 2 bases from J, the junction contained 7 bases not matched to a gene. In germline, CDR1 is GTSNPN, CDR2 SVGIG (reference sequence). This CDR3 is CAWTHETGQETQYF. CDR3 DNA sequence: TGTGCCTGGACCCACGAGACAGGGCAAGAGACCCAGTACTTC. Variable domain in full (rest from reference TRBV30 and TRBJ2-5): SQTIHQWPATLVQPVGSPLSLECTVEGTSNPNLYWYRQAAGRGLQLLFYSVGIGQISSEVPQNLSASRPQDRQFILSSKKLLLSDSGFYLCAWTHETGQETQYFGPGTRLLVL.

The V and J genes are TRBV27 and TRBJ1-2; perhaps TRBD1 as D (6 bases). The CDR3 covers 16 residues. The germline V and J ends were trimmed by 5 bases and 2 bases, with 18 bases remaining between them. Germline V lookup: CDR1 MNHEY, CDR2 SMNVEV (reference sequence). CDR3 residues: CASSTSQQGWNYGYTF. The CDR3 DNA sequence: TGTGCCAGCAGTACCTCTCAACAGGGATGGAACTATGGCTACACCTTC.

The chain combines TRBV30 with TRBJ2-5, with D possibly TRBD1 on 6 matching bases. Per the germline V gene, CDR1 is GTSNPN and CDR2 is SVGIG (reference sequence). This CDR3 contains 13 residues. The ends were cut back, 2 bases at V and 0 bases at J, with 7 bases in the middle. The CDR3 sequence is CAWSRTDQETQYF. In DNA, the CDR3 is TGTGCCTGGAGTCGGACAGACCAAGAGACCCAGTACTTC.

J is TRBJ2-1 and V is TRBV27; D not certain. Germline V CDR1 and CDR2: MNHEY, SMNVEV (reference sequence). This CDR3 has 15 amino acids. V lost 0 bases and J lost 0, with 6 bases in between. The CDR3: CASSLSWSSYNEQFF. The CDR3 bases are TGTGCCAGCAGTTTATCGTGGAGCTCCTACAATGAGCAGTTCTTC.

This rearrangement joins TRBV11-3 to TRBJ1-2; maybe TRBD1 (5 bases). This CDR3 is 15 amino acids long. Germline V lookup: CDR1 SGHNT, CDR2 YENEEA. V lost 5 bases to trimming and J lost 3 bases, with 16 bases between them. This chain's CDR3 is CASSRGAGRYYGYTF. In DNA, the CDR3 is TGTGCCAGCAGCCGAGGAGCGGGACGTTACTATGGCTACACCTTC.